This T cell receptor beta chain was recorded in a study of T-cell memory formation after mild COVID-19. Findings of the study overall: There was a balanced CD4/CD8 profile in clones contracting day 15 to 85, and later expanders leaned CD4+.

The CDR3 has 15 amino acids. V shed 4 bases and J shed 2 bases, with 14 bases lying between them. CDR1 and CDR2 (germline): SGHRS, YFSETQ. With respect to this clonotype: Its antigen is still unknown.

5'RACE primed from the constant segment yielded TCR alpha and TCR beta cDNA libraries bearing sample barcodes and UMIs. Each CDR3 protein is one row after TCRdb ran MiXCR on the 5' RACE reads. The sample gives about 100,000 distinct CDR3 sequences, 18% of which show up once; 5% to 6.5% is in the top ten. This chain uses TRBV5-1 with TRBJ2-3, with a tentative D call TRBD2 (6 bases). The clonotype originates from a young man who had mild COVID-19 (a few samples of this study predate the infection). Cell type and time point are not known. The sample was PBMCs or a T cell subset sorted from them (not recorded which). For the CDR3, the DNA is TGCGCCAGCAGCCGGACGGGGGACTTCACAGATACGCAGTATTTT. Its translation: CASSRTGDFTDTQYF.